This paragraph reports one T cell receptor beta chain. The CDR3 extends over 13 amino acids. Trimming cost V 3 bases and J 7 bases, with 10 bases left between them. Germline V gene data show CDR1 as SNHLY and CDR2 as FYNNEI. The data originate from a study of shared clonotypes between healthy human individuals. Libraries were prepared by immunoSEQ multiplex PCR; TCRdb keeps only in-frame clonotypes and omits some of them. The sample yields 2 million or so clones, around 95% seen once. The clonotype was recovered from a man younger than 35 in good health. The J gene is TRBJ1-3, the V gene TRBV2; possible D gene TRBD1, 6 bases. The specimen was naive CD4+ T cells sorted from blood. Subset meaning: CD45RA+ positively selected. The CDR3 protein is CASSEGGSNTIYF. In DNA form, the CDR3 reads TGTGCCAGCAGTGAGGGGGGCAGCAACACCATATATTTT.